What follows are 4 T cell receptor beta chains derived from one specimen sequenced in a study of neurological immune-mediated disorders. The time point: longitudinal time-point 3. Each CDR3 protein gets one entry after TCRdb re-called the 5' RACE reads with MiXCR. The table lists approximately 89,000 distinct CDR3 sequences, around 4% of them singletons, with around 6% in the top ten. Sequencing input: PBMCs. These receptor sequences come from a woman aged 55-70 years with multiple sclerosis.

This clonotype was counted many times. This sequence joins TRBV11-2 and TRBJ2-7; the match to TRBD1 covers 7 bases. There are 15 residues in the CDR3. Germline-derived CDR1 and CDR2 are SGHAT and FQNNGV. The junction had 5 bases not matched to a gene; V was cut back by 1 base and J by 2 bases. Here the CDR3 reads CASSLVLGQPYEQYF. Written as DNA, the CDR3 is TGTGCCAGCAGCTTAGTGCTGGGACAGCCCTACGAGCAGTACTTC.

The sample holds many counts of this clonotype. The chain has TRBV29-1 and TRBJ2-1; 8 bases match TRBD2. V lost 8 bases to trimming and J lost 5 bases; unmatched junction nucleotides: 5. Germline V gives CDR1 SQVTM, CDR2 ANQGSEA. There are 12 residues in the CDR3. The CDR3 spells CSSSGFNNEQFF. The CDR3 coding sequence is TGCAGCTCTAGCGGGTTCAACAATGAGCAGTTCTTC.

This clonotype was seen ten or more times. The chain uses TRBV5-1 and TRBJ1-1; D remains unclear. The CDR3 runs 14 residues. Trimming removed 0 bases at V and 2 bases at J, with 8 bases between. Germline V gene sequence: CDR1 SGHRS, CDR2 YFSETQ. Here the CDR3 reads CASSLERINTEAFF. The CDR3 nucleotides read TGCGCCAGCAGCTTGGAAAGGATCAACACTGAAGCTTTCTTT.

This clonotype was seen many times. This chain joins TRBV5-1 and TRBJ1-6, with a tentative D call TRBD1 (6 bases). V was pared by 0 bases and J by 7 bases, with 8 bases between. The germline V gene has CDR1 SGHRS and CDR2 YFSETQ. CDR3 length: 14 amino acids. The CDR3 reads CASSLDQGNSPLHF. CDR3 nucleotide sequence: TGCGCCAGCAGCTTGGATCAGGGGAATTCACCCCTCCACTTT. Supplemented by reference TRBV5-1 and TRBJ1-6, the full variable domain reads KAGVTQTPRYLIKTRGQQVTLSCSPISGHRSVSWYQQTPGQGLQFLFEYFSETQRNKGNFPGRFSGRQFSNSRSEMNVSTLELGDSALYLCASSLDQGNSPLHFGNGTRLTVT.